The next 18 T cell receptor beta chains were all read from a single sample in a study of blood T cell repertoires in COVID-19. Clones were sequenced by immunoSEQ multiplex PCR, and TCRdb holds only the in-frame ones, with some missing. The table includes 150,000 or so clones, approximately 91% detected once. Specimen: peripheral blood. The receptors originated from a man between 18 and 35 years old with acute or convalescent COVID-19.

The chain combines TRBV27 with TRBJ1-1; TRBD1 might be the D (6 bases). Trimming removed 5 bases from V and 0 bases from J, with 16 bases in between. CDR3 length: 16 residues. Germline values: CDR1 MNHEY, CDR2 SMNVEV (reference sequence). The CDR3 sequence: CASSPKTGAMNTEAFF. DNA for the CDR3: TGTGCCAGCAGTCCCAAGACAGGCGCCATGAACACTGAAGCTTTCTTT.

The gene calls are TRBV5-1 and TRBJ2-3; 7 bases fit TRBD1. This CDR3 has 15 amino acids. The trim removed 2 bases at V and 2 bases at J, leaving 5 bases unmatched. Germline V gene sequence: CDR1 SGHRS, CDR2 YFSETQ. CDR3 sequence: CASSFPGQTTDTQYF. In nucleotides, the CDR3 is TGCGCCAGCAGCTTCCCGGGACAGACCACAGATACGCAGTATTTT.

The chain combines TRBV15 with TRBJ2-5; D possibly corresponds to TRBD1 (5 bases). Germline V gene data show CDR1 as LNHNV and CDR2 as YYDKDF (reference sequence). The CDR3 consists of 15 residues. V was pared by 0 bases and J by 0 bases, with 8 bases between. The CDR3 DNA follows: TGTGCCACCAGCAGAGAGGGGCGGTACCAAGAGACCCAGTACTTC. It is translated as CATSREGRYQETQYF.

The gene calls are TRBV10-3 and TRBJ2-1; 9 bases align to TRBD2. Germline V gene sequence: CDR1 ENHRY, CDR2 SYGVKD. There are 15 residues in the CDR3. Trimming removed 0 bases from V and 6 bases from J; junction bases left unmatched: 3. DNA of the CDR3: TGTGCCATCAGTGAGTCTCCTAGCGGGGCCAATGAGCAGTTCTTC. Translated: CAISESPSGANEQFF.

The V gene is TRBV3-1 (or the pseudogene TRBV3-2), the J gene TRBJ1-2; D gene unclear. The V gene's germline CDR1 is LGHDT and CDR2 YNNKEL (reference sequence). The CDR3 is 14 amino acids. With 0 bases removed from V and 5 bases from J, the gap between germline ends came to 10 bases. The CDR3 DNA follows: TGTGCCAGCAGCCAAGACCCAGAGCGGTATGGCTACACCTTC. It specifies CASSQDPERYGYTF.

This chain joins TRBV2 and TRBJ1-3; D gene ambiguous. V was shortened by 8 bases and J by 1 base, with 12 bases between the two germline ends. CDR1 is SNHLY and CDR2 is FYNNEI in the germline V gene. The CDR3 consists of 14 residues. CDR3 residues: CASPSDSSGNTIYF. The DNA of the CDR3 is TGTGCCAGCCCCTCGGACTCGTCTGGAAACACCATATATTTT.

The CDR3 bases are TGTGCCTGGAGTGTAGGGGCAGGGGCGTTGAGGGGCTACACCTTC. Its translation is CAWSVGAGALRGYTF. The gene calls are TRBV30 and TRBJ1-2; weak D call: TRBD1 (6 bases). The CDR3 extends over 15 amino acids. The germline gives CDR1 GTSNPN, CDR2 SVGIG (reference sequence). Trimming pared 0 bases from V and 8 bases from J, leaving 19 bases between.

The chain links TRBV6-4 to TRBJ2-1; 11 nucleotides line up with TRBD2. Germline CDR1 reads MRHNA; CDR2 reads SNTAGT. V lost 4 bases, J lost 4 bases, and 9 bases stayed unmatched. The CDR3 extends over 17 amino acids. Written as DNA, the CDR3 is TGTGCCAGCAGTGTTAGCTGGGCTAGCGGGGGGTACAATGAGCAGTTCTTC. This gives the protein CASSVSWASGGYNEQFF.

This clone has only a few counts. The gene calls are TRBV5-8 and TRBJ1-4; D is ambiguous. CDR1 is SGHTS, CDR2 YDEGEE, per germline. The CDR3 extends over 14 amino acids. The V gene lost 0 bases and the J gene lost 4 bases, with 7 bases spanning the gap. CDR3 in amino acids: CASSLGGFNEKLFF. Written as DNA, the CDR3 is TGTGCCAGCAGCTTGGGCGGTTTTAATGAAAAACTGTTTTTT.

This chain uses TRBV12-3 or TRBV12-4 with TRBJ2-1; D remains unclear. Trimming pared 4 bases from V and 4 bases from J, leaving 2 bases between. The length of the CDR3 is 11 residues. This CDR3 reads CASSSYNEQFF. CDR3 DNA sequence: TGTGCCAGCAGTTCTTACAATGAGCAGTTCTTC.

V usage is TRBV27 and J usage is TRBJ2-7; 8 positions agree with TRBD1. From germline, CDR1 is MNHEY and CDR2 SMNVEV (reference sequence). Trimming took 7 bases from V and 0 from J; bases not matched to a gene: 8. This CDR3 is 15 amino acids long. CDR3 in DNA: TGTGCCAGCACCAACGGGGGACAGGACTCCTACGAGCAGTACTTC. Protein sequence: CASTNGGQDSYEQYF.

The CDR3 DNA follows: TGTGCCAGCAGCCAATCGGGGGGTCAGAGTTCCTACGAGCAGTACTTC. Translated: CASSQSGGQSSYEQYF. J is TRBJ2-7 and V is TRBV4-2; 7 bases fit TRBD2. V lost 2 bases, J lost 1 base, and 8 bases stayed unmatched. CDR3 length equals 16 residues. Germline values: CDR1 LGHNA, CDR2 YNFKEQ.

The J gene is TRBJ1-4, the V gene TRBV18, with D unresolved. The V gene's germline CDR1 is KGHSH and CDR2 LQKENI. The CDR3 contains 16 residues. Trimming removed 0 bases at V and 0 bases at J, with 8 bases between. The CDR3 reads CASSPPRSATNEKLFF. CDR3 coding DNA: TGTGCCAGCTCACCACCGAGGAGTGCAACTAATGAAAAACTGTTTTTT. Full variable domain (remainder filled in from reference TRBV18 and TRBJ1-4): NAGVMQNPRHLVRRRGQEARLRCSPMKGHSHVYWYRQLPEEGLKFMVYLQKENIIDESGMPKERFSAEFPKEGPSILRIQQVVRGDSAAYFCASSPPRSATNEKLFFGSGTQLSVL.

The CDR3 bases are TGTGCCAGTAGTATAGCTACGGGAGGCACTGAAGCTTTCTTT. Translated: CASSIATGGTEAFF. The V call is TRBV19, the J call TRBJ1-1; D is unclear. Trimming took 1 base from V and 4 from J, leaving 10 bases between them. Per germline, CDR1 LNHDA and CDR2 SQIVND (reference sequence). The CDR3 consists of 14 residues.

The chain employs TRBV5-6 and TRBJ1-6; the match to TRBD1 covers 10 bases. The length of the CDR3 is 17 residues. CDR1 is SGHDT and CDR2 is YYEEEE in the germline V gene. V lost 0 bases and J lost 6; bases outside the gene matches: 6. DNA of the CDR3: TGTGCCAGCAGCTTGGGGGCGGACAGGGGGACTAATTCACCCCTCCACTTT. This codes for CASSLGADRGTNSPLHF.

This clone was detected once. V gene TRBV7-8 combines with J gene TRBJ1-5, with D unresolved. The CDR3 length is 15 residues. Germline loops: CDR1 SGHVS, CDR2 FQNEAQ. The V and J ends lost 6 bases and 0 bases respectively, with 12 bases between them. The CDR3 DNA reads TGTGCCAGCAGTATCACAGATAGTAGCAATCAGCCCCAGCATTTT. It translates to CASSITDSSNQPQHF.

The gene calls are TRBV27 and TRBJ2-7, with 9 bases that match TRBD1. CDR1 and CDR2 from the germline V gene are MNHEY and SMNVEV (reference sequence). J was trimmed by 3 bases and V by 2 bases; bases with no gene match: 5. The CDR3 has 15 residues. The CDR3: CASSLAGTGIYEQYF. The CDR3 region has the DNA TGTGCCAGCAGTTTAGCCGGGACAGGGATCTACGAGCAGTACTTC.

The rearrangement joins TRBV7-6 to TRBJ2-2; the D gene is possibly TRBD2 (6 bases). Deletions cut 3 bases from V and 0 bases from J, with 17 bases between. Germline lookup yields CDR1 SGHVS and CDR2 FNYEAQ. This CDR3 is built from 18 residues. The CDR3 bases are TGTGCCAGCAGCTTTAGCGAAATCGGGAGCGCGAACACCGGGGAGCTGTTTTTT. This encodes CASSFSEIGSANTGELFF.